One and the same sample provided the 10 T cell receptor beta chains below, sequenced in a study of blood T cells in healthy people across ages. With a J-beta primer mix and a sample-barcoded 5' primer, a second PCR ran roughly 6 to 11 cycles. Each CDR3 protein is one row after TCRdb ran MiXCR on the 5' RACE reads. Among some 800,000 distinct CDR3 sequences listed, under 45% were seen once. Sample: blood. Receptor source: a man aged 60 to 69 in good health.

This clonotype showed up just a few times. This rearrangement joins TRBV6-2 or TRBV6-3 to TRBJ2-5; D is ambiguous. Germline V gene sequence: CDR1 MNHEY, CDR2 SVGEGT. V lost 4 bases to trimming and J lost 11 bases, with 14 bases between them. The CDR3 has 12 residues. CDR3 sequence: CASSFPRLQQYF. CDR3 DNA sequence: TGTGCCAGCAGTTTTCCTCGGCTGCAGCAGTACTTC.

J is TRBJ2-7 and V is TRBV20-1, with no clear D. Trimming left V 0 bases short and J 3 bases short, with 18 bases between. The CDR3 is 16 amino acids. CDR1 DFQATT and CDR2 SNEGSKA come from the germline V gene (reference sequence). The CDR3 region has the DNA TGCAGTGCTAGAGATGGAAGGGCAGAGCAGTTCTACGAGCAGTACTTC. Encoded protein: CSARDGRAEQFYEQYF.

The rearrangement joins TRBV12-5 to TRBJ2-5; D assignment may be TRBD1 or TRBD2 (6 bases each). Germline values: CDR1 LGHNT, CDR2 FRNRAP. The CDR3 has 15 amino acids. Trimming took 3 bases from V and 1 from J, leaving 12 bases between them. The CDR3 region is CASGLGGFGQETQYF. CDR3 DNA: TGTGCTAGTGGTTTAGGGGGGTTTGGCCAAGAGACCCAGTACTTC.

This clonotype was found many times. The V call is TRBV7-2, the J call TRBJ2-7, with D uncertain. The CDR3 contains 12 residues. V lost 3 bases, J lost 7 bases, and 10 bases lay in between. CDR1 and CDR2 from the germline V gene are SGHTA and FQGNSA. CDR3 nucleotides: TGTGCCAGCAGCTTGGACCTTTGGGAGCAGTACTTC. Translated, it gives CASSLDLWEQYF.

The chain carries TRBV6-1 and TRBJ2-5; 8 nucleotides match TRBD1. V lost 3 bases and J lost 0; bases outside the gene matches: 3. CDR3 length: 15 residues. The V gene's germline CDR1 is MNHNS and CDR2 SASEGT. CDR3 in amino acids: CASSDTGGYQETQYF. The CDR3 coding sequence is TGTGCCAGCAGTGATACAGGGGGGTACCAAGAGACCCAGTACTTC.

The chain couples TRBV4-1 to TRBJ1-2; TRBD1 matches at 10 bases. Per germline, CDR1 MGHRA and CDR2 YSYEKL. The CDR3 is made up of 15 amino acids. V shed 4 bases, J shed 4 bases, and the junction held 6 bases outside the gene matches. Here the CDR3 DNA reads TGCGCCAGCAGCCTATCGGGACAGGGGAGCTATGGCTACACCTTC. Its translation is CASSLSGQGSYGYTF.

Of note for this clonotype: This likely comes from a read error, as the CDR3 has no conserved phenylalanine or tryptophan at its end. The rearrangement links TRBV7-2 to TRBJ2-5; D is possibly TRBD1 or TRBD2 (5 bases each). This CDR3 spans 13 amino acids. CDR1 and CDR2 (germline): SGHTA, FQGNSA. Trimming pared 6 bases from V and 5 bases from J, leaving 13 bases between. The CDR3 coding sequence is TGTGCCAGCAGTAGTTGGGGCGGGGAGACCCAGTACGTC. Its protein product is CASSSWGGETQYV.

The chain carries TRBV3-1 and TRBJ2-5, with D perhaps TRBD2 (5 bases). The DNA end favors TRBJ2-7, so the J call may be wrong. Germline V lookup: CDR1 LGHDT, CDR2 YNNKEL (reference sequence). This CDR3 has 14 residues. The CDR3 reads CASSPIVGTYEQYF. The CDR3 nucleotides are TGTGCCAGCAGCCCCATAGTCGGGACCTACGAGCAGTACTTC.

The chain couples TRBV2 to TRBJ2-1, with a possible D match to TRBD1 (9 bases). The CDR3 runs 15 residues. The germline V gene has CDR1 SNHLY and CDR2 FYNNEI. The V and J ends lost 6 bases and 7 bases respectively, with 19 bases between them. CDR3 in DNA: TGTGCCAGCAGCGGGGGGGGACAGGGAGAGAATGAGCAGTTCTTC. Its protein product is CASSGGGQGENEQFF.

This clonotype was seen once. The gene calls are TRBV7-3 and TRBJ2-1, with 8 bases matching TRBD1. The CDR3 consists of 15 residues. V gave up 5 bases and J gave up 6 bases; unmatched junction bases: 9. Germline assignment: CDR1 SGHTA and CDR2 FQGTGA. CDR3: CASSANRGLCNEQFF. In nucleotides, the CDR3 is TGTGCCAGCAGCGCCAACAGGGGGTTATGCAATGAGCAGTTCTTC.